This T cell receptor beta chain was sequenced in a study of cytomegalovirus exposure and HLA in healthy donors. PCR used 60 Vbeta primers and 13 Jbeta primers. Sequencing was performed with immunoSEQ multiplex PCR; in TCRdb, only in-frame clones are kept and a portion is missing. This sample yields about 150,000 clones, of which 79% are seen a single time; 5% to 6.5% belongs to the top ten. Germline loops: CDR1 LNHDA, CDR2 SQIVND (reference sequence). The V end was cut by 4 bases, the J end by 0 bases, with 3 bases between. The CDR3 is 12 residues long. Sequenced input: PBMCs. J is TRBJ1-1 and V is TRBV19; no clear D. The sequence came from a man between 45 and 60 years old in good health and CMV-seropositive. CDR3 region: CASSTLNTEAFF. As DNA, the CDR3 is TGTGCCAGTAGTACATTGAACACTGAAGCTTTCTTT.